The entry below gives a single TCR beta chain sequence along with its context. This entry comes from a study of blood T cell repertoires in COVID-19. The assay was immunoSEQ multiplex PCR, and TCRdb's table has in-frame clones only and misses some. This sample yields about 140,000 clones, of which nearly 80% are seen a single time; 2.5% to 3% belongs to the top ten. Trimming cost V 3 bases and J 8 bases; bases outside gene matches: 18. This CDR3 contains 19 residues. CDR1 is GTSNPN, CDR2 SVGIG, per germline (reference sequence). The sequence came from a woman in her forties or fifties who had recovered from COVID-19. Sample: PBMCs or T cells enriched from blood (not recorded which). The gene calls are TRBV30 and TRBJ1-6; TRBD1 matches 11 bases. CDR3 amino acids: CAWRSFGTGGLLRDSPLHF. The DNA of the CDR3 is TGTGCCTGGAGGAGCTTCGGGACAGGGGGTCTCCTACGCGATTCACCCCTCCACTTT.